This entry describes one T cell receptor beta chain. Its antigen is unidentified. This record comes from a study of beta chain features in type 1 diabetes. About the research overall: There were approximately 100 million sorted cells examined across all samples.

Every bit of the isolated RNA underwent reverse transcription, so sequencing read expressed TCRB transcripts. Clones were sequenced by immunoSEQ multiplex PCR, and TCRdb holds only the in-frame ones, with some missing. The table has hundreds of thousands of clones, 14% seen once. Findings and limits, study-wide: Lower insertion and higher deletion counts appeared at VDJ junctions in type 1 diabetes patients. Sampled from patients, naive, central memory and Treg TCRB repertoires appeared more similar than those sampled from healthy donors.

The CDR3 has 14 amino acids. Germline V lookup: CDR1 SEHNR, CDR2 FQNEAQ (reference sequence). The receptor was isolated from a man in his thirties or forties in good health. This chain uses TRBV7-9 with TRBJ2-5; 7 nucleotides align to TRBD2. The assigned J gene may be wrong: the sequence end matches TRBJ2-7 better. The sample consisted of central memory CD4+ T cells from blood. The CDR3 bases are TGTGCCAGCAGCTTAGCGGGAGGGGCCTACGAGCAGTACTTC. This gives the protein CASSLAGGAYEQYF.